The 5 T cell receptor beta chains listed next were all sequenced from one sample in a study of blood T cell repertoires in COVID-19 (dated by TCRdb to the early 2020s). Library creation used the immunoSEQ multiplex PCR assay. In its TCRdb copy, this immuneACCESS table keeps in-frame sequences only and misses some clones. Where compared with another copy, unresolved V genes explain less than half of these, and the others have no known cause. In all, the sample holds tens of thousands of clones, and 90% of those were seen once. The ten largest clones capture approximately 1.5% of the sample. Sequenced input: peripheral blood. These receptors all stem from a human donor with active COVID-19. The donor label of this sample is uncertain.

The CDR3 reads CASSLRQGGPNQETQYF. Written as DNA, the CDR3 is TGTGCCAGCAGCTTAAGACAGGGGGGGCCTAACCAAGAGACCCAGTACTTC. This rearrangement joins TRBV7-8 to TRBJ2-5; 9 positions match TRBD1. The CDR3 loop spans 17 amino acids. The V and J ends lost 2 bases and 0 bases, in that order; junction bases with no gene match: 7. Germline loops: CDR1 SGHVS, CDR2 FQNEAQ.

This rearrangement joins TRBV24-1 to TRBJ2-5; TRBD2 might be the D (6 bases). CDR3 size: 15 residues. V was trimmed by 4 bases and J by 4 bases, leaving 15 bases between them. Germline lookup yields CDR1 KGHDR and CDR2 SFDVKD. CDR3 nucleotides: TGTGCCACCAGTGACCCTGGGACTTCAATAGAGACCCAGTACTTC. It specifies CATSDPGTSIETQYF.

The J gene is TRBJ1-5, the V gene TRBV6-2 or TRBV6-3, with a weak D call TRBD1 (5 bases). CDR1 is MNHEY, CDR2 SVGEGT, per germline. This CDR3 has 15 amino acids. V was clipped by 2 bases and J by 2 bases, with 10 bases between them. In DNA form, the CDR3 reads TGTGCCAGCAGTTACGCCGGGGGTGGCAATCAGCCCCAGCATTTT. It yields the protein CASSYAGGGNQPQHF.

J is TRBJ2-3 and V is TRBV27; TRBD2 matches at 7 bases. Germline values: CDR1 MNHEY, CDR2 SMNVEV (reference sequence). The CDR3 sequence is 15 residues long. J lost 0 bases, V lost 1 base, and 1 base had no gene match. CDR3 residues: CASSLLRGSTDTQYF. The CDR3 DNA sequence: TGTGCCAGCAGTTTATTGCGGGGGAGCACAGATACGCAGTATTTT.

The chain links TRBV2 to TRBJ2-1; TRBD2 might be the D (7 bases). This CDR3 has 15 residues. Trimming removed 5 bases from V and 4 bases from J, with 15 bases in between. Germline V gene data show CDR1 as SNHLY and CDR2 as FYNNEI. CDR3 in amino acids: CASSFRGARYNEQFF. In nucleotides, the CDR3 is TGTGCCAGCAGTTTCCGGGGGGCCCGATACAATGAGCAGTTCTTC.